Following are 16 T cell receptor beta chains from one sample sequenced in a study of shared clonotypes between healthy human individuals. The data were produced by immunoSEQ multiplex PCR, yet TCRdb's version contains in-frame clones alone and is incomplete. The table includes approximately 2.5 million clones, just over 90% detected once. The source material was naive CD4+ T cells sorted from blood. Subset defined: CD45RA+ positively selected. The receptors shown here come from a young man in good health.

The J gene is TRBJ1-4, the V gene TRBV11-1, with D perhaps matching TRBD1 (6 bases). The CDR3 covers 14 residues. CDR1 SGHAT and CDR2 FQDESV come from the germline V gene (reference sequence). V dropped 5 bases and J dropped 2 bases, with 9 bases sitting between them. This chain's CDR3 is CASSLQGTNEKLFF. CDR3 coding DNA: TGTGCCAGCAGCCTACAGGGTACTAATGAAAAACTGTTTTTT.

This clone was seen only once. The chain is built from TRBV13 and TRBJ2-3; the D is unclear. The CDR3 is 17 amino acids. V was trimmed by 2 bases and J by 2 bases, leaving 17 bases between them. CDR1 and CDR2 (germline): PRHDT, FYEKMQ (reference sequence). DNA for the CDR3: TGTGCCAGCAGCTTAAAGAGAGCCTTTACCTCCACAGATACGCAGTATTTT. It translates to CASSLKRAFTSTDTQYF.

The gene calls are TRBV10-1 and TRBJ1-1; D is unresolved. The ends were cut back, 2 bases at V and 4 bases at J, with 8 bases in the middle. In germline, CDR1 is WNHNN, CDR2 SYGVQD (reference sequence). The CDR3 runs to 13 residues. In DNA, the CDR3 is TGCGCCAGCAGTGAGGGTATTGGCACTGAAGCTTTCTTT. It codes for CASSEGIGTEAFF.

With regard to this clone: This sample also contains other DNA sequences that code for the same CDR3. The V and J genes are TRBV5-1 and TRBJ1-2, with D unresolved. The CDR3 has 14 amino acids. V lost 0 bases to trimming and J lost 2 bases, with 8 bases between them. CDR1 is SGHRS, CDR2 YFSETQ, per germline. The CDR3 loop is CASSLGPGNYGYTF. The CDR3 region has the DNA TGCGCCAGCAGCTTGGGGCCGGGCAACTATGGCTACACCTTC.

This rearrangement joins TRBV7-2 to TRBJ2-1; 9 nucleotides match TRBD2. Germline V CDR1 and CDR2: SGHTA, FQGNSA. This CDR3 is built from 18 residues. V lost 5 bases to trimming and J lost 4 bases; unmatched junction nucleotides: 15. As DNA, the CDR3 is TGTGCCAGCAGCGCCCCGGCGGCTAGCGGGAACTTATACAATGAGCAGTTCTTC. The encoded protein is CASSAPAASGNLYNEQFF.

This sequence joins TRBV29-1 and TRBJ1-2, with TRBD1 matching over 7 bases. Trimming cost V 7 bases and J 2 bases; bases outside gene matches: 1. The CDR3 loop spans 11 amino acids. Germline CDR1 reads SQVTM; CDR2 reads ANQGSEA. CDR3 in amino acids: CSAGQNYGYTF. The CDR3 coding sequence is TGCAGCGCGGGACAGAACTATGGCTACACCTTC. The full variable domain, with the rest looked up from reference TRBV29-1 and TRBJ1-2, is SAVISQKPSRDICQRGTSLTIQCQVDSQVTMMFWYRQQPGQSLTLIATANQGSEATYESGFVIDKFPISRPNLTFSTLTVSNMSPEDSSIYLCSAGQNYGYTFGSGTRLTVV.

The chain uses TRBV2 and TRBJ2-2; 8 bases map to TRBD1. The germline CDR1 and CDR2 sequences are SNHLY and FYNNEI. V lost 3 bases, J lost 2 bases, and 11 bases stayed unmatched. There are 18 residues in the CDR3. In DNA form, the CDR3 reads TGTGCCAGCAGTGACCCCAAACGGACAGGGTCCAACACCGGGGAGCTGTTTTTT. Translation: CASSDPKRTGSNTGELFF.

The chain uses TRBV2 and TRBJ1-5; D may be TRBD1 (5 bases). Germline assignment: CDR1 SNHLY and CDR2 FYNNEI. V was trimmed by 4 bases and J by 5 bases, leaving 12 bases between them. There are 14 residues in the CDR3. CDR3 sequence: CASSGQGPYQPQHF. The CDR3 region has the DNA TGTGCCAGCAGTGGCCAGGGTCCCTATCAGCCCCAGCATTTT.

The CDR3 is CASTRGGNEQFF. The CDR3 DNA reads as TGTGCCAGCACGCGGGGAGGGAATGAGCAGTTCTTC. The chain carries TRBV2 and TRBJ2-1, with 7 bases identical to TRBD2. This CDR3 has 12 residues. V trimming: 7 bases; J trimming: 7 bases; junction bases outside the gene matches: 4. In germline, CDR1 is SNHLY, CDR2 FYNNEI.

The CDR3 DNA reads as TGTGCCAGCAGTTTAGTACGGGGGCAGAACACTGAAGCTTTCTTT. Its protein is CASSLVRGQNTEAFF. The V and J genes are TRBV28 and TRBJ1-1, with a tentative D call TRBD1 (6 bases). There are 15 residues in the CDR3. Trimming removed 2 bases from V and 1 base from J, with 11 bases in between. The V gene's germline CDR1 is MDHEN and CDR2 SYDVKM.

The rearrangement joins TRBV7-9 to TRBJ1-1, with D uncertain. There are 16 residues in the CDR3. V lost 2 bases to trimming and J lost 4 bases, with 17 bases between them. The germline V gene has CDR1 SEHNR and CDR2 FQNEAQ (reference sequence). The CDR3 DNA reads TGTGCCAGCAGCTTATCGGCCTTTGTTGGTTTCACTGAAGCTTTCTTT. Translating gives CASSLSAFVGFTEAFF.

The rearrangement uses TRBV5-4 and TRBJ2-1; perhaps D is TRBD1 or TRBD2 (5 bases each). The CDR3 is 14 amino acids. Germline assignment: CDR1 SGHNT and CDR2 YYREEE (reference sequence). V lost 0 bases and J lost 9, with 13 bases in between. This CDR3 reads CASSLVGLGGEQFF. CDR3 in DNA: TGTGCCAGCAGCTTGGTTGGCCTTGGGGGTGAGCAGTTCTTC.

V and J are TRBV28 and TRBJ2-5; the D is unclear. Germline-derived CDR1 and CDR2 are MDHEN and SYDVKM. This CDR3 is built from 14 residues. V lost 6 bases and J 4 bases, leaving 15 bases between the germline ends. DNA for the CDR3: TGTGCCAGCAGCCAGGTGGTGTTTGGAGAGACCCAGTACTTC. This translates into CASSQVVFGETQYF. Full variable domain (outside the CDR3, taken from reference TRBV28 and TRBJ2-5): DVKVTQSSRYLVKRTGEKVFLECVQDMDHENMFWYRQDPGLGLRLIYFSYDVKMKEKGDIPEGYSVSREKKERFSLILESASTNQTSMYLCASSQVVFGETQYFGPGTRLLVL.

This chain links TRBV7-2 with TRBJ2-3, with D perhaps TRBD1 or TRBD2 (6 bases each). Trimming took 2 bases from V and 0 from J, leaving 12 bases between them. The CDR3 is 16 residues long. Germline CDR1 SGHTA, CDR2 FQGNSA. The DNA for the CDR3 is TGTGCCAGCAGCTTAATGGGGGGCCATAGCACAGATACGCAGTATTTT. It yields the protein CASSLMGGHSTDTQYF.

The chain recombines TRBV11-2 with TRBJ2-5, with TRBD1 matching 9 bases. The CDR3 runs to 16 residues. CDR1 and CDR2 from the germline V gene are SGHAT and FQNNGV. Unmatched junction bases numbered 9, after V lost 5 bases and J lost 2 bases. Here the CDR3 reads CASSHYTDRGQETQYF. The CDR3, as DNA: TGTGCCAGCAGCCACTATACCGACAGGGGGCAAGAGACCCAGTACTTC.

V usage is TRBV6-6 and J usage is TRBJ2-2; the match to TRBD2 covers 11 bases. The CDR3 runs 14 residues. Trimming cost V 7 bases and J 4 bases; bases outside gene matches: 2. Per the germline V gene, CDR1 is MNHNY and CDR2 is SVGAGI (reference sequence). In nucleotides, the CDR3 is TGTGCCAGCATACTAGCGGGAGTCACCGGGGAGCTGTTTTTT. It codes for CASILAGVTGELFF.